The rows below give T cell receptor beta chains drawn from one sample of a study of metastatic and nonmetastatic thyroid tumors. With MiXCR, TCRdb reprocessed the PCR reads. The sample contains about 15,000 clones, 30% to 40% of which appear only once. The sequencing input was tumor tissue. These receptors originate from a female donor with papillary thyroid cancer or a benign thyroid nodule (not recorded which). Some clones in this sample may be carry-over from other donors' samples. Each CDR3 is given with its conserved first and last residue. D genes are given only for firm matches. Size tells how often a clone was seen (once, few, many) or the class of an expanded clone, and some rows leave it out.

clone_size: medium-sized
d_call: NA
j_call: TRBJ1-5
v_call: TRBV6-1
cdr3_aa: CASSSRTVGKQPQHF
cdr3_nt: TGTGCCAGCAGTTCTAGGACAGTTGGCAAACAGCCCCAGCATTTT

clone_size: medium-sized
d_call: NA
j_call: TRBJ1-5
v_call: TRBV2
cdr3_aa: CASRGQGNQPQHF
cdr3_nt: TGTGCCAGCAGAGGGCAAGGCAATCAGCCCCAGCATTTT

clone_size: many
d_call: NA
j_call: TRBJ2-7
v_call: TRBV29-1
cdr3_aa: CSVEEGGTPSYEQYF
cdr3_nt: TGCAGCGTTGAAGAAGGTGGGACCCCATCCTACGAGCAGTACTTC

clone_size: few
d_call: TRBD2
j_call: TRBJ2-2
v_call: TRBV10-1
cdr3_aa: CASSEQRGLNTVELFF
cdr3_nt: TGCGCCAGCAGTGAACAGCGGGGCCTGAACACCGTGGAGCTGTTTTTT

clone_size: NA
d_call: NA
j_call: TRBJ1-2
v_call: TRBV4-1
cdr3_aa: CASSHSGRGDGYTF
cdr3_nt: TGCGCCAGCAGCCATTCCGGAAGGGGAGACGGCTACACCTTC

clone_size: many
d_call: NA
j_call: TRBJ1-3
v_call: TRBV3-1
cdr3_aa: CASSSRGSIGNTIYF
cdr3_nt: TGTGCCAGCAGCTCCCGGGGGTCTATTGGAAACACCATATATTTT

clone_size: NA
d_call: NA
j_call: TRBJ1-6
v_call: TRBV12-3/TRBV12-4
cdr3_aa: CASSIVAGDNSPLHF
cdr3_nt: TGTGCCAGCAGCATAGTCGCAGGGGACAATTCACCCCTCCACTTT

clone_size: many
d_call: TRBD1
j_call: TRBJ2-1
v_call: TRBV18
cdr3_aa: CASSPSGQGREQFF
cdr3_nt: TGTGCCAGCTCACCATCGGGACAGGGGCGTGAGCAGTTCTTC

clone_size: many
d_call: NA
j_call: TRBJ2-4
v_call: TRBV2
cdr3_aa: CASSEMGGLAKNIQYF
cdr3_nt: TGTGCCAGCAGTGAAATGGGCGGGTTAGCCAAAAACATTCAGTACTTC

clone_size: NA
d_call: TRBD2
j_call: TRBJ2-5
v_call: TRBV14
cdr3_aa: CASRARGLAGGRQETQYF
cdr3_nt: TGTGCCAGCAGGGCTCGCGGGCTAGCGGGGGGACGGCAAGAGACCCAGTACTTC

clone_size: few
d_call: TRBD1
j_call: TRBJ2-7
v_call: TRBV5-5
cdr3_aa: CASSLQGAVEQYF
cdr3_nt: TGTGCCAGCAGCTTGCAGGGGGCGGTCGAGCAGTACTTC

clone_size: medium-sized
d_call: NA
j_call: TRBJ2-7
v_call: TRBV19
cdr3_aa: CASSIPGAHEQYF
cdr3_nt: TGTGCCAGTAGTATCCCAGGGGCCCACGAGCAGTACTTC

clone_size: few
d_call: NA
j_call: TRBJ1-5
v_call: TRBV2
cdr3_aa: CASAGYSNQPQHF
cdr3_nt: TGTGCCAGCGCAGGCTATAGCAATCAGCCCCAGCATTTT

clone_size: many
d_call: NA
j_call: TRBJ2-2
v_call: TRBV4-2
cdr3_aa: CASSQVFGDTGELFF
cdr3_nt: TGTGCCAGCAGCCAAGTGTTCGGGGACACCGGGGAGCTGTTTTTT

clone_size: medium-sized
d_call: NA
j_call: TRBJ2-3
v_call: TRBV19
cdr3_aa: CASKRNKRPTDTQYF
cdr3_nt: TGTGCCAGTAAGCGGAACAAGCGCCCAACAGATACGCAGTATTTT

clone_size: medium-sized
d_call: NA
j_call: TRBJ1-1
v_call: TRBV20-1
cdr3_aa: CSARDSGITEAFF
cdr3_nt: TGCAGTGCTAGAGATTCAGGGATCACTGAAGCTTTCTTT

clone_size: many
d_call: TRBD2
j_call: TRBJ2-1
v_call: TRBV5-1
cdr3_aa: CASSSGETSAGGEQFF
cdr3_nt: TGCGCCAGCAGCTCCGGGGAGACTAGCGCGGGGGGTGAGCAGTTCTTC

clone_size: NA
d_call: NA
j_call: TRBJ2-7
v_call: TRBV9
cdr3_aa: CAGSVGGSLLEQYF
cdr3_nt: TGTGCCGGCAGCGTAGGAGGGAGTTTACTCGAGCAGTACTTC

clone_size: NA
d_call: TRBD2
j_call: TRBJ2-2
v_call: TRBV5-1
cdr3_aa: CASSQNAGTSSSGELFF
cdr3_nt: TGCGCCAGCAGCCAAAACGCCGGGACTAGCTCGTCCGGGGAGCTGTTTTTT

clone_size: NA
d_call: TRBD2
j_call: TRBJ2-7
v_call: TRBV6-2/TRBV6-3
cdr3_aa: CASSSGTSGSSYEQYF
cdr3_nt: TGTGCCAGCAGTTCCGGGACTAGCGGGAGCTCCTACGAGCAGTACTTC

clone_size: medium-sized
d_call: NA
j_call: TRBJ2-3
v_call: TRBV6-1
cdr3_aa: CASSEAGGTDTQYF
cdr3_nt: TGTGCCAGCAGTGAAGCAGGGGGCACAGATACGCAGTATTTT

clone_size: NA
d_call: NA
j_call: TRBJ2-1
v_call: TRBV20-1
cdr3_aa: CSARDQIKYNEQFF
cdr3_nt: TGCAGTGCTAGAGATCAAATTAAGTACAATGAGCAGTTCTTC

clone_size: medium-sized
d_call: NA
j_call: TRBJ2-4
v_call: TRBV7-2
cdr3_aa: CASSLGGAKNIQYF
cdr3_nt: TGTGCCAGCAGCTTAGGGGGGGCCAAAAACATTCAGTACTTC

clone_size: NA
d_call: NA
j_call: TRBJ2-7
v_call: TRBV6-2/TRBV6-3
cdr3_aa: CASSYIGGDYEQYF
cdr3_nt: TGTGCCAGCAGTTACATAGGGGGAGACTACGAGCAGTACTTC

clone_size: NA
d_call: NA
j_call: TRBJ2-5
v_call: TRBV13
cdr3_aa: CASSRPPEAEETQYF
cdr3_nt: TGTGCCAGCAGCCGACCTCCGGAGGCCGAAGAGACCCAGTACTTC

clone_size: NA
d_call: NA
j_call: TRBJ1-1
v_call: TRBV3-1
cdr3_aa: CASSQEGQSANTEAFF
cdr3_nt: TGTGCCAGCAGCCAAGAAGGACAGTCTGCGAACACTGAAGCTTTCTTT

clone_size: NA
d_call: NA
j_call: TRBJ2-7
v_call: TRBV5-6
cdr3_aa: CASSPLGGRREQYF
cdr3_nt: TGTGCCAGCAGCCCGCTGGGAGGCCGCCGGGAGCAGTACTTC

clone_size: many
d_call: NA
j_call: TRBJ1-2
v_call: TRBV5-6
cdr3_aa: CASSPRIRGRGYGYTF
cdr3_nt: TGTGCCAGCAGCCCCCGGATCCGGGGCCGTGGCTATGGCTACACCTTC

clone_size: few
d_call: TRBD1
j_call: TRBJ2-1
v_call: TRBV2
cdr3_aa: CASTIQGVNEQFF
cdr3_nt: TGTGCCAGCACTATACAGGGGGTCAATGAGCAGTTCTTC

clone_size: medium-sized
d_call: NA
j_call: TRBJ1-5
v_call: TRBV19
cdr3_aa: CASSIETGLGQPQHF
cdr3_nt: TGTGCCAGTAGTATCGAGACGGGACTCGGGCAGCCCCAGCATTTT

clone_size: many
d_call: NA
j_call: TRBJ2-5
v_call: TRBV14
cdr3_aa: CASSQEWAAGRETQYF
cdr3_nt: TGTGCCAGCAGCCAAGAGTGGGCGGCGGGTAGAGAGACCCAGTACTTC

clone_size: NA
d_call: NA
j_call: TRBJ2-3
v_call: TRBV11-2
cdr3_aa: CASRRKDKFSTDTQYF
cdr3_nt: TGTGCCAGCAGGCGGAAGGACAAGTTCAGCACAGATACGCAGTATTTT

clone_size: NA
d_call: NA
j_call: TRBJ2-1
v_call: TRBV7-9
cdr3_aa: CASSRLASFNEQFF
cdr3_nt: TGTGCCAGCAGTCGGCTCGCGTCCTTCAATGAGCAGTTCTTC

clone_size: few
d_call: TRBD1
j_call: TRBJ2-7
v_call: TRBV28
cdr3_aa: CASSSIDRARKSEQYF
cdr3_nt: TGTGCCAGCAGTTCCATTGACAGGGCAAGGAAAAGCGAGCAGTACTTT

clone_size: many
d_call: TRBD2
j_call: TRBJ2-5
v_call: TRBV4-1
cdr3_aa: CASSQEAGGAWVTQETQYF
cdr3_nt: TGCGCCAGCAGCCAAGAGGCCGGGGGGGCTTGGGTTACTCAAGAGACCCAGTACTTC

clone_size: medium-sized
d_call: NA
j_call: TRBJ2-3
v_call: TRBV19
cdr3_aa: CASSMAGAYTDTQYF
cdr3_nt: TGTGCCAGTAGTATGGCGGGGGCCTACACAGATACGCAGTATTTT

clone_size: NA
d_call: TRBD2
j_call: TRBJ2-3
v_call: TRBV7-3
cdr3_aa: CASSSLAGGTDTQYF
cdr3_nt: TGTGCCAGCAGCTCCCTAGCGGGGGGCACAGATACGCAGTATTTT

clone_size: few
d_call: NA
j_call: TRBJ1-6
v_call: TRBV6-1
cdr3_aa: CASRNRVVGSPLHF
cdr3_nt: TGTGCCAGCAGAAACAGGGTCGTAGGTTCACCCCTCCACTTT

clone_size: many
d_call: TRBD1
j_call: TRBJ2-7
v_call: TRBV28
cdr3_aa: CASSFRQGAREQYF
cdr3_nt: TGTGCCAGCAGTTTCCGACAGGGGGCGCGGGAGCAGTACTTC

clone_size: few
d_call: NA
j_call: TRBJ2-6
v_call: TRBV6-1
cdr3_aa: CASLTSGANVLTF
cdr3_nt: TGTGCCAGCCTCACCTCTGGGGCCAACGTCCTGACTTTC

clone_size: medium-sized
d_call: TRBD1
j_call: TRBJ1-5
v_call: TRBV28
cdr3_aa: CASREVGGDRGRQPQHF
cdr3_nt: TGTGCCAGCAGGGAGGTTGGCGGGGACAGGGGTAGACAGCCCCAGCATTTT

clone_size: few
d_call: NA
j_call: TRBJ1-1
v_call: TRBV6-5
cdr3_aa: CASSYSIGGVGVDTEAFF
cdr3_nt: TGTGCCAGCAGTTACTCGATCGGGGGTGTCGGGGTGGACACTGAAGCTTTCTTT

clone_size: few
d_call: NA
j_call: TRBJ2-1
v_call: TRBV12-3/TRBV12-4
cdr3_aa: CASSLSTVVQFF
cdr3_nt: TGTGCCAGCAGTTTAAGCACCGTGGTGCAGTTCTTC

clone_size: NA
d_call: NA
j_call: TRBJ1-2
v_call: TRBV30
cdr3_aa: CAWSVRRELAF
cdr3_nt: TGTGCCTGGAGTGTACGCCGAGAACTAGCCTTC

clone_size: few
d_call: NA
j_call: TRBJ1-5
v_call: TRBV28
cdr3_aa: CASRVGNQPQHF
cdr3_nt: TGTGCCAGCAGGGTCGGCAATCAGCCCCAGCATTTT

clone_size: NA
d_call: NA
j_call: TRBJ1-5
v_call: TRBV5-1
cdr3_aa: CASSLGKGSNQPQHF
cdr3_nt: TGCGCCAGCAGCTTGGGGAAGGGTAGCAATCAGCCCCAGCATTTT